This section outlines one T cell receptor beta chain sequence together with its context. Naive CD8 cells lacked CD45RO, underwent positive selection for CCR7 and left out terminally differentiated effector memory CD45RA+ cells. This specimen comes from a study of shared clonotypes between healthy human individuals. Trimming at V came to 4 bases and at J to 4 bases, leaving 5 bases not matched to a gene. The CDR3 consists of 14 residues. Germline CDR1 and CDR2: WSHSY and SAAADI. Splitting of each subset's genomic DNA was done evenly across several immunoSEQ plates. DNA at about 210 ng, about 30,000 T cell genomes, went into sorted-subset replicate PCRs. The table came from immunoSEQ multiplex PCR; TCRdb's copy has only in-frame clones and leaves some out. This sample has about 700,000 clones, with about 92% found just once.

This TCR was sampled from a man aged 25-40 years in good health. This chain connects TRBV10-2 to TRBJ2-3; TRBD2 agrees at 7 bases. Sequenced input: naive CD8+ T cells sorted from blood. The CDR3 sequence is CASSASGMADTQYF. CDR3 sequence (DNA): TGCGCCAGCAGTGCCAGCGGGATGGCAGATACGCAGTATTTT.